This T cell receptor (beta chain) originates from a study of shared T cell receptors in the human thymus. The CDR3 contains 17 residues. Deletions cut 4 bases from V and 2 bases from J, with 18 bases between. Germline V gene data show CDR1 as SGHAT and CDR2 as FQNNGV. Some clones are missing from TCRdb's copy, which holds only in-frame ones; the method was immunoSEQ multiplex PCR. The table shows about 380,000 clones, with just under 95% occurring only once. The rearrangement joins TRBV11-2 to TRBJ1-3; maybe TRBD1 (6 bases). This clonotype was sampled from a human donor. The sequencing input was thymocytes. The CDR3 is CASSSRQVRVTGNTIYF. In DNA, the CDR3 is TGTGCCAGCAGCTCCAGACAGGTTCGGGTTACTGGAAACACCATATATTTT.